Reported below is one T cell receptor beta chain. Its antigen remains unidentified. The source of the sample is a study of cytomegalovirus exposure and HLA in healthy donors. Vbeta (60) and Jbeta (13) primers were used in the PCR. Method: immunoSEQ multiplex PCR; TCRdb's copy keeps in-frame clones and lacks some. The sample contains 100,000 to 150,000 clones, more than 65% of which appear only once. Study-level results: In a later analysis, parvovirus B19, influenza, CMV and Epstein-Barr virus appeared linked to several top co-occurrence clusters.

This TCR was recovered from a man aged 45-65 years in good health and CMV-seronegative. The specimen was PBMCs.

The CDR3 loop reads CAWSVGTSGLTYEQYF. In DNA, the CDR3 is TGTGCCTGGAGTGTAGGGACTAGCGGGCTCACCTACGAGCAGTACTTC. The rearrangement uses TRBV30 and TRBJ2-7; TRBD2 aligns across 12 bases. This CDR3 comprises 16 residues. V shed 0 bases and J 2 bases; nucleotides not matched to a gene: 5. CDR1 is GTSNPN and CDR2 is SVGIG in the germline V gene (reference sequence).